The T cell receptor (beta chain) under discussion was sequenced for a study of cytomegalovirus exposure and HLA in healthy donors. Study findings and constraints: TCR beta V- and J-gene trimming, according to a later analysis, was linked to a missense DCLRE1C variant.

Primers included in the PCR were 60 Vbeta and 13 Jbeta primers. The protocol was immunoSEQ multiplex PCR, while the TCRdb copy is restricted to in-frame clones and leaves out a portion. Of about 120,000 clones in the sample, about 76% were seen once. Healthy individuals who donated bone marrow served as the donors. Remarks on this clone: Its antigen is not known.

The V gene end was trimmed by 0 bases and the J gene end by 1 base; junction bases not matched to a gene: 1. Germline lookup yields CDR1 SGHRS and CDR2 YFSETQ. CDR3 size: 15 residues. This chain uses TRBV5-1 with TRBJ2-3, with 8 bases aligning to TRBD2. This clonotype originated in a man between 60 and 70 years old in good health and CMV-seropositive. The sequenced sample consisted of PBMCs. CDR3 DNA: TGCGCCAGCAGCTTGGACGGGGGGGGCACAGATACGCAGTATTTT. This encodes CASSLDGGGTDTQYF.